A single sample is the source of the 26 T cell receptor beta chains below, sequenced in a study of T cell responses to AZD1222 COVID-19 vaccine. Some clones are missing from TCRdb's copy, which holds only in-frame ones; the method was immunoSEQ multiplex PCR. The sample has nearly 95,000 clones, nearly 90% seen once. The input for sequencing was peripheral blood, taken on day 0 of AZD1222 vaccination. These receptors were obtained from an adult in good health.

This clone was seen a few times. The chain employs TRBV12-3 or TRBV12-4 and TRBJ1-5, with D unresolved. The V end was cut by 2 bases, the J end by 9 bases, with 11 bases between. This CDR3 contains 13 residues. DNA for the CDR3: TGTGCCAGCAGTTTACGTAGTTACCGGCCCCAGCATTTT. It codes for CASSLRSYRPQHF.

The CDR3 coding sequence is TGTGCCAGCAGTTACGATATTCGGGGGACTCAGCCCCAGCATTTT. Protein: CASSYDIRGTQPQHF. The J gene is TRBJ1-5, the V gene TRBV6-2 or TRBV6-3; tentative D call: TRBD1 (5 bases). V was cut by 2 bases and J by 6 bases, with 14 bases left in between. CDR1 MNHEY and CDR2 SVGEGT come from the germline V gene. This CDR3 is 15 amino acids long.

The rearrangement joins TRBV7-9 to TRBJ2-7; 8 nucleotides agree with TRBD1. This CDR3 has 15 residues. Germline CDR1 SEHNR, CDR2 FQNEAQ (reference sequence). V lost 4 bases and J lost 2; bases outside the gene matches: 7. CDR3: CASSSRQGKAYEQYF. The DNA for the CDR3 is TGTGCCAGCAGCTCCCGACAGGGGAAAGCCTACGAGCAGTACTTC. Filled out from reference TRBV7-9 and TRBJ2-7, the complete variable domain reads DTGVSQNPRHKITKRGQNVTFRCDPISEHNRLYWYRQTLGQGPEFLTYFQNEAQLEKSRLLSDRFSAERPKGSFSTLEIQRTEQGDSAMYLCASSSRQGKAYEQYFGPGTRLTVT.

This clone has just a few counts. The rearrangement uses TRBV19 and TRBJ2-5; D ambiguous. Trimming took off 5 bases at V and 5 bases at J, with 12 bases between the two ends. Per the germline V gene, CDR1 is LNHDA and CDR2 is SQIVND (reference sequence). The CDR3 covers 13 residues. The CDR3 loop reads CASSPDKLETQYF. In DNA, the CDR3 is TGTGCCAGTAGTCCTGACAAGTTGGAGACCCAGTACTTC.

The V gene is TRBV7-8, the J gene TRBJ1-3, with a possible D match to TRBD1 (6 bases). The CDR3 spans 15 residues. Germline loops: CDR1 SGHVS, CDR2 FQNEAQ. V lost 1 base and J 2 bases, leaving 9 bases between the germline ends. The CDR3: CASSLGGQPGNTIYF. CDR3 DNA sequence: TGTGCCAGCAGCTTAGGGGGGCAGCCTGGAAACACCATATATTTT. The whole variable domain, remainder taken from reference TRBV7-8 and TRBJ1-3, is GAGVSQSPRYKVAKRGQDVALRCDPISGHVSLFWYQQALGQGPEFLTYFQNEAQLDKSGLPSDRFFAERPEGSVSTLKIQRTQQEDSAVYLCASSLGGQPGNTIYFGEGSWLTVV.

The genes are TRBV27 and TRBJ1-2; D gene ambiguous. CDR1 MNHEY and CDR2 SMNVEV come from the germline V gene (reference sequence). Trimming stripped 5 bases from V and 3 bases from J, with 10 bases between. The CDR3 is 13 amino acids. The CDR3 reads CASSATVYYGYTF. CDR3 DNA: TGTGCCAGCAGTGCAACGGTTTACTATGGCTACACCTTC.

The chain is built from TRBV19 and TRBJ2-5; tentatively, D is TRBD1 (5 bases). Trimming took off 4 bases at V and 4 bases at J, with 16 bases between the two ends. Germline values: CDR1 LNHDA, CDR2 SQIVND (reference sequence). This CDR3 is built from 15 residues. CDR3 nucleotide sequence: TGTGCCAGTAGTAAAGGGGCCCTTTTGGGAGAGACCCAGTACTTC. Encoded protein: CASSKGALLGETQYF.

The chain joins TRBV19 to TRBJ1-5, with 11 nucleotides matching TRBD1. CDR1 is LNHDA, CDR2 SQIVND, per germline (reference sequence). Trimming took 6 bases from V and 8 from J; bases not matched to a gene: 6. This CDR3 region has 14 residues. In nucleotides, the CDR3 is TGTGCCAGTAGGATGGACAGGGGGCAGAAGCCCCAGCATTTT. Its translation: CASRMDRGQKPQHF.

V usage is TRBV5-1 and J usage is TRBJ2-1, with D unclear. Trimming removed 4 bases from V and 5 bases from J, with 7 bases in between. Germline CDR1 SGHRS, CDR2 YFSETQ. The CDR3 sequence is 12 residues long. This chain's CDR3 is CASSIQNNEQFF. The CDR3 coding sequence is TGCGCCAGCAGCATACAGAACAATGAGCAGTTCTTC.

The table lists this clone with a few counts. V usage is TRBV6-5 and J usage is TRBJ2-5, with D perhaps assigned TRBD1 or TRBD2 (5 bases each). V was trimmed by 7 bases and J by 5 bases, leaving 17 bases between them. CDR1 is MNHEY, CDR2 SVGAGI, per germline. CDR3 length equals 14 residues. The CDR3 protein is CASKGLAFLETQYF. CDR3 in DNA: TGTGCCAGCAAGGGGCTAGCCTTCCTCGAGACCCAGTACTTC.

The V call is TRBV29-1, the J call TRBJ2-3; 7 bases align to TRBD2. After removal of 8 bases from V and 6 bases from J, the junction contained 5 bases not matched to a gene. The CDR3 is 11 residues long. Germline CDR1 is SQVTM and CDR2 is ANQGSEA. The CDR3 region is CSSISGDTQYF. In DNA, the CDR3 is TGCAGCTCTATTAGCGGGGATACGCAGTATTTT.

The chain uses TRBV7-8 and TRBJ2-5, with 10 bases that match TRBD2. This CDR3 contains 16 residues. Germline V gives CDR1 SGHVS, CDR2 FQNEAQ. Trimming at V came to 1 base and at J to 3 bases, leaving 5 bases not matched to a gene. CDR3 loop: CASSLGIAGGKETQYF. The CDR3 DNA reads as TGTGCCAGCAGCTTAGGGATAGCGGGGGGAAAAGAGACCCAGTACTTC. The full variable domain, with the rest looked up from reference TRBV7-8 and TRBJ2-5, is GAGVSQSPRYKVAKRGQDVALRCDPISGHVSLFWYQQALGQGPEFLTYFQNEAQLDKSGLPSDRFFAERPEGSVSTLKIQRTQQEDSAVYLCASSLGIAGGKETQYFGPGTRLLVL.

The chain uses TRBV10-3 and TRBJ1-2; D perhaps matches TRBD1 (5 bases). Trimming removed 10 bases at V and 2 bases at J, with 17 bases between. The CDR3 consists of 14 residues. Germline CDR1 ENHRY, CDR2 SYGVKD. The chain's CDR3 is CATSPGEWNYGYTF. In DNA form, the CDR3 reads TGTGCCACCTCTCCGGGGGAATGGAACTATGGCTACACCTTC.

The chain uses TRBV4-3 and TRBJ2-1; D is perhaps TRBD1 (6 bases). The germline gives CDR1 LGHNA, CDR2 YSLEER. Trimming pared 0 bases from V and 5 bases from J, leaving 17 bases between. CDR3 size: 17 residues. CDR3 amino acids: CASSQDLHQGIDNEQFF. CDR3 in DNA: TGCGCCAGCAGCCAAGATCTCCATCAGGGGATTGACAATGAGCAGTTCTTC.

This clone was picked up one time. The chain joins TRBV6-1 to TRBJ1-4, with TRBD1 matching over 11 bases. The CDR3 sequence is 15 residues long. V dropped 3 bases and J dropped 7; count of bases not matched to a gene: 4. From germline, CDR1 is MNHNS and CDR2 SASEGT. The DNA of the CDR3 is TGTGCCAGCAGTGAGGACAGGGGGCGGGTTGAAAAACTGTTTTTT. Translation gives CASSEDRGRVEKLFF.

The CDR3 DNA follows: TGTGCCAGTAGTTGGGGGGGAGATACGCAGTATTTT. Its protein product is CASSWGGDTQYF. This rearrangement joins TRBV19 to TRBJ2-3; 7 bases map to TRBD2. The CDR3 is made up of 12 amino acids. V was clipped by 5 bases and J by 5 bases; unmatched bases: 1. The germline V gene encodes CDR1 LNHDA and CDR2 SQIVND (reference sequence). The whole variable domain, remainder taken from reference TRBV19 and TRBJ2-3, is DGGITQSPKYLFRKEGQNVTLSCEQNLNHDAMYWYRQDPGQGLRLIYYSQIVNDFQKGDIAEGYSVSREKKESFPLTVTSAQKNPTAFYLCASSWGGDTQYFGPGTRLTVL.

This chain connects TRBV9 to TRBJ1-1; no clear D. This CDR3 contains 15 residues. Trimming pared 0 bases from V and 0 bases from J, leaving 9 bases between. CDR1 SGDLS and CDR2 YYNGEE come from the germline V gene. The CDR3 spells CASSVAGNMNTEAFF. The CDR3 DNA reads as TGTGCCAGCAGCGTAGCTGGCAACATGAACACTGAAGCTTTCTTT.

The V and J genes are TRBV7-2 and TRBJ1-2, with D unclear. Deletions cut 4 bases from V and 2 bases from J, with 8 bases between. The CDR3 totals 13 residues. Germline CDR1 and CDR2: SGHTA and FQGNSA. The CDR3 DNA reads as TGTGCCAGCAGCTCTTCACAGAACTATGGCTACACCTTC. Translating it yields CASSSSQNYGYTF.

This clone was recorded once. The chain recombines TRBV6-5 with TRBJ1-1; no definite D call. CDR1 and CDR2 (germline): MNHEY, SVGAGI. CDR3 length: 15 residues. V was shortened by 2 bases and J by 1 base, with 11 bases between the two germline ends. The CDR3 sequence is CASSYGLFRNTEAFF. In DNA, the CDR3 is TGTGCCAGCAGTTACGGGTTGTTTAGGAACACTGAAGCTTTCTTT.

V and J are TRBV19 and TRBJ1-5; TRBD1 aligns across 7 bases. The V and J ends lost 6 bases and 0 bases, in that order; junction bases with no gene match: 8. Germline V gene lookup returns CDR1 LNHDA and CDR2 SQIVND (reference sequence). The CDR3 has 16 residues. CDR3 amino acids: CASRSTGTNSNQPQHF. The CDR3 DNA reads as TGTGCCAGTAGATCGACAGGGACAAATAGCAATCAGCCCCAGCATTTT.

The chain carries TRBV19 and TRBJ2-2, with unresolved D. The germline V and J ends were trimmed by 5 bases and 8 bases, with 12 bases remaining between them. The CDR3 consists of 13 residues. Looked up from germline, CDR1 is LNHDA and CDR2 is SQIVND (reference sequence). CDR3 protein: CASSFGLRGELFF. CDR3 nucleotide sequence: TGTGCCAGTAGTTTCGGTCTCCGAGGGGAGCTGTTTTTT.

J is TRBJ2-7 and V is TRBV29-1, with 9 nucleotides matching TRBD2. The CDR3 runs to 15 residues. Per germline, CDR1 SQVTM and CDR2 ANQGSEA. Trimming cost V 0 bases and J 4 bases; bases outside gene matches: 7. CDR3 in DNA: TGCAGCGTTGAAGAAACCAGCGGGGGGCCATACGAGCAGTACTTC. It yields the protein CSVEETSGGPYEQYF.

The CDR3 region has the DNA TGTGCCAGCAGCGCCGTGATCGGGACAGACTATGAAAAACTGTTTTTT. Translated, it gives CASSAVIGTDYEKLFF. This chain connects TRBV7-8 to TRBJ1-4, with 7 nucleotides matching TRBD1. Trimming removed 5 bases from V and 6 bases from J; junction bases left unmatched: 12. The germline V gene encodes CDR1 SGHVS and CDR2 FQNEAQ. The length of the CDR3 is 16 residues.

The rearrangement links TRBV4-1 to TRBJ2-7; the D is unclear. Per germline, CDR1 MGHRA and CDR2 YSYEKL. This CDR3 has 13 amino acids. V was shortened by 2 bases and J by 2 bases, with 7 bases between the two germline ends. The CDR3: CASSQSYAYEQYF. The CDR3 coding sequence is TGCGCCAGCAGCCAAAGTTACGCCTACGAGCAGTACTTC.

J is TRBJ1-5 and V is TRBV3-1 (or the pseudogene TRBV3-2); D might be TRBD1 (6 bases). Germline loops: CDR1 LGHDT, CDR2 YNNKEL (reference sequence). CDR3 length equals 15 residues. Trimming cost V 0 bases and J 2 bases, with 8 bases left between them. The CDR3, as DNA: TGTGCCAGCAGCCAAGAATCAGGGGGCAATCAGCCCCAGCATTTT. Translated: CASSQESGGNQPQHF.

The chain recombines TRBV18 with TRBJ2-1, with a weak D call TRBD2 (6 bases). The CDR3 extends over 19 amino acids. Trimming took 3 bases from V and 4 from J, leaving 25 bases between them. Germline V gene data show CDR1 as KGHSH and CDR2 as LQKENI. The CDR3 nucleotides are TGTGCCAGCTCACCGGAGGCGGGGACCATAAACGAGAATTACAATGAGCAGTTCTTC. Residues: CASSPEAGTINENYNEQFF. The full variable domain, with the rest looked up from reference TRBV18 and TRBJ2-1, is NAGVMQNPRHLVRRRGQEARLRCSPMKGHSHVYWYRQLPEEGLKFMVYLQKENIIDESGMPKERFSAEFPKEGPSILRIQQVVRGDSAAYFCASSPEAGTINENYNEQFFGPGTRLTVL.